The 20 T cell receptor beta chains listed next were all sequenced from one sample in a study of T cell clusters in autoimmune cytopenias. TRB was amplified by touch-down multiplex PCR, primer pools A and B combined. After re-calling the multiplex PCR reads, TCRdb lists one entry per CDR3 protein, DNA absent. Its listing shows 11,000 or so distinct CDR3 sequences. Each sample's input was approximately 0.25 ug genomic DNA, some 38,000 genome equivalents. The same specimen was also included in a second study, on T cell repertoires in aging, cancer and after chemotherapy.

Sequencing was done on a sample of peripheral blood. These receptors all stem from a human donor in good health.

The chain recombines TRBV5-5 with TRBJ2-3; the TCRdb D gene call, TRBD2, has no DNA to confirm it. There are 16 residues in the CDR3. The germline V gene encodes CDR1 SGHKS and CDR2 YYEKEE (reference sequence). CDR3 sequence reads: CASSLGRSGDTDTQYF.

The chain recombines TRBV5-4 with TRBJ2-1. Germline V gene lookup returns CDR1 SGHNT and CDR2 YYREEE (reference sequence). This CDR3 region has 16 residues. The CDR3 reads CASRLKDGSSYNEQFF.

The chain combines TRBV19 with TRBJ1-1; TCRdb calls TRBD1, which cannot be checked without DNA. The CDR3 length is 13 residues. Looked up from germline, CDR1 is LNHDA and CDR2 is SQIVND (reference sequence). The CDR3 region is CASTSGGRTEAFF.

The rearrangement uses TRBV6-1 and TRBJ1-1. The CDR3 runs 13 residues. Germline V gene sequence: CDR1 MNHNS, CDR2 SASEGT. The CDR3 sequence: CASSEARHTEAFF.

The chain carries TRBV18 and TRBJ1-1. Germline CDR1 reads KGHSH; CDR2 reads LQKENI. The CDR3 is made up of 13 amino acids. The CDR3 protein is CASSPGRDTEAFF.

Its frequency marks this clonotype as medium-sized. The chain has TRBV6-5 and TRBJ2-7. This CDR3 has 15 residues. Germline loops: CDR1 MNHEY, CDR2 SVGAGI. CDR3 amino acids: CASSYGRGATYEQYF.

Measured by frequency, this clonotype is medium-sized (0.01 to 0.1%). The chain joins TRBV11-3 to TRBJ2-7; TCRdb calls TRBD1, which cannot be checked without DNA. Germline V gene lookup returns CDR1 SGHNT and CDR2 YENEEA. The CDR3 contains 14 residues. The CDR3 spells CASSQKGHPYEQYF.

The chain is built from TRBV11-3 and TRBJ1-1. Germline-derived CDR1 and CDR2 are SGHNT and YENEEA. This CDR3 is 11 amino acids long. CDR3 residues: CASSTSVEAFF.

The CDR3 spells CASSTREGDTYEQYF. The gene calls are TRBV12-3 or TRBV12-4 and TRBJ2-7; TCRdb proposes TRBD1, but this gene call is untestable without DNA. The CDR3 spans 15 residues.

This clonotype registers medium-sized by frequency. CDR3 residues: CASSPFLGSSETQYF. The V call is TRBV11-3, the J call TRBJ2-5; TCRdb's D call of TRBD2 is untestable without DNA. The CDR3 spans 15 residues. CDR1 and CDR2 from the germline V gene are SGHNT and YENEEA.

This clonotype is labeled medium-sized based on frequency. The chain is built from TRBV29-1 and TRBJ1-1; absent DNA, TCRdb's TRBD1 call cannot be checked. Germline V gene sequence: CDR1 SQVTM, CDR2 ANQGSEA. The CDR3 runs 13 residues. The CDR3 loop reads CSVVDRGWTEAFF.

CDR3 residues: CASSWAGSNTEAFF. This chain connects TRBV6-6 to TRBJ1-1. Germline-derived CDR1 and CDR2 are MNHNY and SVGAGI (reference sequence). The length of the CDR3 is 14 residues.

The V and J genes are TRBV5-6 and TRBJ1-2; TCRdb proposes TRBD1, but this gene call is untestable without DNA. CDR1 is SGHDT, CDR2 YYEEEE, per germline. The CDR3 loop spans 15 amino acids. The CDR3 loop reads CASSLDWTGEDGYTF. The complete variable domain, with remaining parts taken from reference TRBV5-6 and TRBJ1-2, reads DAGVTQSPTHLIKTRGQQVTLRCSPKSGHDTVSWYQQALGQGPQFIFQYYEEEERQRGNFPDRFSGHQFPNYSSELNVNALLLGDSALYLCASSLDWTGEDGYTFGSGTRLTVV.

This clonotype is called medium-sized (0.01 to 0.1%) based on its frequency. The V and J genes are TRBV11-3 and TRBJ2-7; no DNA is available, so the TRBD1 call from TCRdb remains unchecked. CDR3 length equals 14 residues. Germline V CDR1 and CDR2: SGHNT, YENEEA. CDR3: CATGAPGYPYEQYF.

This sequence joins TRBV30 and TRBJ1-4. Germline CDR1 and CDR2: GTSNPN and SVGIG (reference sequence). The CDR3 has 13 residues. The CDR3 sequence is CAWNGQLNEKLFF.

V usage is TRBV6-1 and J usage is TRBJ1-2. There are 14 residues in the CDR3. CDR1 MNHNS and CDR2 SASEGT come from the germline V gene. CDR3 residues: CASSPARLSYGYTF.

The chain is built from TRBV30 and TRBJ2-7; absent DNA, TCRdb's TRBD2 call cannot be checked. Germline V lookup: CDR1 GTSNPN, CDR2 SVGIG (reference sequence). The CDR3 loop spans 15 amino acids. The CDR3 here is CAWSVVEGNAYEQYF.

Its frequency marks this clonotype as medium-sized. The rearrangement links TRBV6-5 to TRBJ2-3; the D call of TRBD2 rests on TCRdb alone, since no DNA is present to check it. There are 14 residues in the CDR3. The germline gives CDR1 MNHEY, CDR2 SVGAGI. The chain's CDR3 is CASSSGPSTDTQYF.

The chain joins TRBV27 to TRBJ1-2. This CDR3 is 13 amino acids long. Germline V gene data show CDR1 as MNHEY and CDR2 as SMNVEV (reference sequence). The CDR3 spells CASSLPSGFGYTF.

The V gene is TRBV19, the J gene TRBJ2-4; TCRdb indicates TRBD2, and absent DNA this call remains unverified. The CDR3 spans 16 residues. From germline, CDR1 is LNHDA and CDR2 SQIVND (reference sequence). Here the CDR3 reads CASSFTSGGATDIQYF.